The rows below give T cell receptor beta chains drawn from one sample of a study of OX40 agonist ivuxolimab in advanced cancers. Here immunoSEQ multiplex PCR was the method, and the copy in TCRdb shows in-frame clones only, minus some. The repertoire holds about 46,000 clones, with 82% as singletons. Sample: CD4+ or CD8+ T cells sorted from blood, taken in a trial of the OX40 agonist ivuxolimab. These receptors originate from an adult with an advanced solid tumor such as melanoma, head and neck, liver or kidney cancer. The CDR3 runs from the conserved cysteine through the conserved F or W. The D gene is left open where the match is weak. Some rows mark clone size as missing; the rest say once, few, many or name a class of expanded clone.

d_gene: .
v_gene: TRBV2
j_gene: TRBJ1-2
abundance: .
CDR3aa: CASSSGFYGYTF
CDR3nt: TGTGCCAGCAGTTCCGGCTTCTATGGCTACACCTTC

d_gene: TRBD2
v_gene: TRBV10-3
j_gene: TRBJ2-1
abundance: .
CDR3aa: CAISEPGLAGIEQFF
CDR3nt: TGTGCCATCAGTGAGCCGGGACTAGCGGGGATAGAGCAGTTCTTC

d_gene: TRBD2
v_gene: TRBV7-2
j_gene: TRBJ2-2
abundance: few
CDR3aa: CASSLTRGGTGELFF
CDR3nt: TGTGCCAGCAGCTTAACGCGGGGGGGCACCGGGGAGCTGTTTTTT

d_gene: .
v_gene: TRBV21-1
j_gene: TRBJ1-5
abundance: few
CDR3aa: CASSNSGLSNQPQHF
CDR3nt: TGTGCCAGCAGCAACTCGGGGTTAAGCAATCAGCCCCAGCATTTT

d_gene: .
v_gene: TRBV19
j_gene: TRBJ2-1
abundance: once
CDR3aa: CASRKEQGSYNEQFF
CDR3nt: TGTGCCAGTAGGAAGGAACAGGGATCCTACAATGAGCAGTTCTTC

d_gene: .
v_gene: TRBV6-1
j_gene: TRBJ1-2
abundance: .
CDR3aa: CASSEQGRTNYGYTF
CDR3nt: TGTGCCAGCAGTGAACAAGGAAGGACTAACTATGGCTACACCTTC

d_gene: .
v_gene: TRBV19
j_gene: TRBJ2-1
abundance: .
CDR3aa: CASSIGGYNEQFF
CDR3nt: TGTGCCAGTAGTATAGGTGGCTACAATGAGCAGTTCTTC

d_gene: .
v_gene: TRBV21-1
j_gene: TRBJ1-1
abundance: .
CDR3aa: CASSAWDGF
CDR3nt: TGTGCCAGCAGCGCTTGGGACGGCTTT

d_gene: .
v_gene: TRBV15
j_gene: TRBJ2-2
abundance: .
CDR3aa: CATSRVWETGELFF
CDR3nt: TGTGCCACCAGCAGAGTTTGGGAAACCGGGGAGCTGTTTTTT

d_gene: .
v_gene: TRBV6-4
j_gene: TRBJ2-1
abundance: .
CDR3aa: CASSVNSVNEQFF
CDR3nt: TGTGCCAGCAGTGTCAATTCGGTGAATGAGCAGTTCTTC

d_gene: .
v_gene: TRBV12-5
j_gene: TRBJ2-7
abundance: .
CDR3aa: CASGRGYEQYF
CDR3nt: TGTGCTAGTGGTAGGGGTTACGAGCAGTACTTC

d_gene: .
v_gene: TRBV5-1
j_gene: TRBJ2-5
abundance: .
CDR3aa: CASSPVSFETQYF
CDR3nt: TGCGCCAGCAGCCCCGTTAGCTTCGAGACCCAGTACTTC

d_gene: .
v_gene: TRBV19
j_gene: TRBJ1-6
abundance: .
CDR3aa: CASNEGRNLPSPLHF
CDR3nt: TGTGCCAGTAACGAGGGACGGAATCTTCCCTCACCCCTCCACTTT

d_gene: .
v_gene: TRBV19
j_gene: TRBJ1-6
abundance: once
CDR3aa: CASSPPGRANSPLHF
CDR3nt: TGTGCCAGTAGTCCCCCCGGGAGGGCTAATTCACCCCTCCACTTT

d_gene: TRBD2
v_gene: TRBV7-9
j_gene: TRBJ2-3
abundance: .
CDR3aa: CASSLDLAGPDTQYF
CDR3nt: TGTGCCAGCAGCTTAGATCTAGCGGGGCCAGATACGCAGTATTTT

d_gene: .
v_gene: TRBV5-5
j_gene: TRBJ2-7
abundance: medium-sized
CDR3aa: CASSLSDTLYEQYF
CDR3nt: TGTGCCAGCAGCTTGTCAGACACCCTCTACGAGCAGTACTTC

d_gene: .
v_gene: TRBV14
j_gene: TRBJ1-6
abundance: .
CDR3aa: CASSQDLASSPLHF
CDR3nt: TGTGCCAGCAGCCAAGATCTTGCCTCGTCACCCCTCCACTTT

d_gene: .
v_gene: TRBV19
j_gene: TRBJ1-1
abundance: .
CDR3aa: CASSISGEVTEAFF
CDR3nt: TGTGCCAGTAGTATATCAGGGGAAGTAACTGAAGCTTTCTTT

d_gene: .
v_gene: TRBV5-6
j_gene: TRBJ1-2
abundance: .
CDR3aa: CASSPSGGNYGYTF
CDR3nt: TGTGCCAGCAGCCCCAGTGGGGGAAACTATGGCTACACCTTC

d_gene: .
v_gene: TRBV6-6
j_gene: TRBJ2-7
abundance: .
CDR3aa: CASRMTAARYEQYF
CDR3nt: TGTGCCAGCAGGATGACAGCAGCGAGATACGAGCAGTACTTC

d_gene: TRBD1
v_gene: TRBV5-5
j_gene: TRBJ1-5
abundance: medium-sized
CDR3aa: CASSRLSDRANQPQHF
CDR3nt: TGTGCCAGCAGCCGACTTTCGGACAGGGCCAATCAGCCCCAGCATTTT

d_gene: .
v_gene: TRBV15
j_gene: TRBJ2-5
abundance: .
CDR3aa: CATSAQDETQYF
CDR3nt: TGTGCCACCAGCGCCCAGGACGAGACCCAGTACTTC

d_gene: .
v_gene: TRBV19
j_gene: TRBJ1-2
abundance: once
CDR3aa: CASTRGQLNYGYTF
CDR3nt: TGTGCCAGTACTCGCGGACAGCTCAACTATGGCTACACCTTC

d_gene: .
v_gene: TRBV7-9
j_gene: TRBJ1-1
abundance: once
CDR3aa: CASSLATGTLTEAFF
CDR3nt: TGTGCCAGCAGCTTAGCGACGGGGACACTAACTGAAGCTTTCTTT

d_gene: .
v_gene: TRBV5-1
j_gene: TRBJ2-7
abundance: .
CDR3aa: CASSVGTLGLGEQYF
CDR3nt: TGCGCCAGCAGCGTTGGGACCCTAGGGTTGGGCGAGCAGTACTTC

d_gene: .
v_gene: TRBV5-4
j_gene: TRBJ2-5
abundance: .
CDR3aa: CASRGAYQETQYF
CDR3nt: TGTGCCAGCAGGGGGGCGTACCAAGAGACCCAGTACTTC

d_gene: TRBD1
v_gene: TRBV6-4
j_gene: TRBJ1-2
abundance: .
CDR3aa: CASSASGGGYTF
CDR3nt: TGTGCCAGCAGTGCCTCAGGGGGTGGCTACACCTTC

d_gene: TRBD2
v_gene: TRBV11-2
j_gene: TRBJ2-5
abundance: .
CDR3aa: CASSLGRLGLRQETQYF
CDR3nt: TGTGCCAGCAGCTTGGGTCGTCTGGGACTACGACAAGAGACCCAGTACTTC

d_gene: TRBD1
v_gene: TRBV2
j_gene: TRBJ1-5
abundance: .
CDR3aa: CASSVTGLSNQPQHF
CDR3nt: TGTGCCAGCAGTGTGACAGGGCTAAGCAATCAGCCCCAGCATTTT

d_gene: .
v_gene: TRBV30
j_gene: TRBJ2-5
abundance: .
CDR3aa: CAWSVGLLETQYF
CDR3nt: TGTGCCTGGAGTGTAGGGTTATTGGAGACCCAGTACTTC

d_gene: .
v_gene: TRBV5-1
j_gene: TRBJ2-2
abundance: .
CDR3aa: CASGGSLSNTGELFF
CDR3nt: TGCGCCAGCGGGGGGTCTTTATCGAACACCGGGGAGCTGTTTTTT

d_gene: .
v_gene: TRBV6-1
j_gene: TRBJ2-7
abundance: .
CDR3aa: CAISQGGRPYEQYF
CDR3nt: TGTGCCATCTCTCAGGGCGGGCGCCCCTACGAGCAGTACTTC

d_gene: TRBD2
v_gene: TRBV7-9
j_gene: TRBJ2-1
abundance: .
CDR3aa: CASSLRRTSGGHYNEQFF
CDR3nt: TGTGCCAGCAGTCTAAGGAGGACTAGCGGGGGCCATTACAATGAGCAGTTCTTC

d_gene: TRBD2
v_gene: TRBV10-3
j_gene: TRBJ2-7
abundance: .
CDR3aa: CAISPGGYEQYF
CDR3nt: TGTGCCATCTCACCGGGGGGCTACGAGCAGTACTTC

d_gene: .
v_gene: TRBV10-1
j_gene: TRBJ2-4
abundance: .
CDR3aa: CASSSSTALAKNIQYF
CDR3nt: TGCGCCAGCAGTAGTTCGACTGCTCTAGCCAAAAACATTCAGTACTTC

d_gene: .
v_gene: TRBV7-2
j_gene: TRBJ1-1
abundance: .
CDR3aa: CASSLEGDSGTEAFF
CDR3nt: TGTGCCAGCAGCTTAGAGGGGGACTCGGGCACTGAAGCTTTCTTT

d_gene: .
v_gene: TRBV2
j_gene: TRBJ2-7
abundance: few
CDR3aa: CASMGAYEQYF
CDR3nt: TGTGCCAGCATGGGGGCCTACGAGCAGTACTTC

d_gene: TRBD2
v_gene: TRBV7-2
j_gene: TRBJ2-3
abundance: .
CDR3aa: CASSPRLAGTDTQYF
CDR3nt: TGTGCCAGCAGCCCTAGACTAGCCGGGACAGATACGCAGTATTTT

d_gene: TRBD1
v_gene: TRBV19
j_gene: TRBJ2-7
abundance: .
CDR3aa: CASSPQRQGAHEQYF
CDR3nt: TGTGCCAGTAGTCCGCAAAGACAGGGGGCCCACGAGCAGTACTTC

d_gene: TRBD1
v_gene: TRBV7-9
j_gene: TRBJ2-2
abundance: .
CDR3aa: CASSPTGVAGELFF
CDR3nt: TGTGCCAGCAGCCCTACAGGGGTGGCCGGGGAGCTGTTTTTT

d_gene: .
v_gene: TRBV5-5
j_gene: TRBJ1-5
abundance: .
CDR3aa: CASSPGVGGSNQPQHF
CDR3nt: TGTGCCAGCAGCCCTGGAGTAGGGGGAAGCAATCAGCCCCAGCATTTT

d_gene: TRBD2
v_gene: TRBV5-5
j_gene: TRBJ2-3
abundance: .
CDR3aa: CASSLRTSGSTDTQYF
CDR3nt: TGTGCCAGCAGCTTGCGGACTAGCGGGAGCACAGATACGCAGTATTTT

d_gene: .
v_gene: TRBV30
j_gene: TRBJ1-2
abundance: few
CDR3aa: CAWSSGIDYGYTF
CDR3nt: TGTGCCTGGAGTTCGGGGATTGACTATGGCTACACCTTC

d_gene: TRBD1
v_gene: TRBV5-1
j_gene: TRBJ2-5
abundance: .
CDR3aa: CASSPGQVEETQYF
CDR3nt: TGCGCCAGCAGCCCCGGACAGGTAGAAGAGACCCAGTACTTC

d_gene: .
v_gene: TRBV4-1
j_gene: TRBJ2-7
abundance: .
CDR3aa: CASSPEGTGTAYEQYF
CDR3nt: TGCGCCAGCAGCCCGGAAGGAACAGGTACAGCCTACGAGCAGTACTTC

d_gene: .
v_gene: TRBV19
j_gene: TRBJ1-5
abundance: medium-sized
CDR3aa: CASSISGGGRQPQHF
CDR3nt: TGTGCCAGTAGTATCTCGGGGGGGGGAAGACAGCCCCAGCATTTT

d_gene: .
v_gene: TRBV5-4
j_gene: TRBJ1-2
abundance: few
CDR3aa: CASSLAGADRTMGGYTF
CDR3nt: TGTGCCAGCAGCTTGGCGGGGGCAGACCGAACGATGGGTGGCTACACCTTC

d_gene: TRBD1
v_gene: TRBV5-4
j_gene: TRBJ1-2
abundance: .
CDR3aa: CASSDSGTGRIYGYTF
CDR3nt: TGTGCCAGCAGCGATTCCGGGACAGGCCGTATTTATGGCTACACCTTC

d_gene: .
v_gene: TRBV15
j_gene: TRBJ1-5
abundance: .
CDR3aa: CATSIIRGAGQPQHF
CDR3nt: TGTGCCACCAGCATAATACGGGGGGCAGGTCAGCCCCAGCATTTT

d_gene: .
v_gene: TRBV28
j_gene: TRBJ1-5
abundance: .
CDR3aa: CASKPPGGNQPQHF
CDR3nt: TGTGCCAGTAAACCCCCCGGGGGCAATCAGCCCCAGCATTTT

d_gene: TRBD1
v_gene: TRBV30
j_gene: TRBJ1-6
abundance: few
CDR3aa: CAWSAGQGNSPLHF
CDR3nt: TGTGCCTGGAGTGCGGGACAGGGTAATTCACCCCTCCACTTT

d_gene: .
v_gene: TRBV5-5
j_gene: TRBJ1-3
abundance: .
CDR3aa: CASSLTGGERAGNTIYF
CDR3nt: TGTGCCAGCAGCTTGACGGGAGGGGAACGGGCTGGAAACACCATATATTTT

d_gene: TRBD1
v_gene: TRBV4-1
j_gene: TRBJ1-2
abundance: medium-sized
CDR3aa: CASSLNPQGAQSNGYTF
CDR3nt: TGCGCCAGCAGCCTCAATCCACAGGGGGCGCAGTCGAATGGCTACACCTTC

d_gene: .
v_gene: TRBV2
j_gene: TRBJ2-6
abundance: medium-sized
CDR3aa: CASTGDSGANVLTF
CDR3nt: TGTGCCAGCACCGGGGATTCCGGGGCCAACGTCCTGACTTTC

d_gene: TRBD1
v_gene: TRBV10-3
j_gene: TRBJ1-2
abundance: .
CDR3aa: CAIRQGAAFYGYTF
CDR3nt: TGTGCCATCAGACAGGGGGCAGCATTCTATGGCTACACCTTC

d_gene: TRBD1
v_gene: TRBV27
j_gene: TRBJ1-1
abundance: .
CDR3aa: CASRRQGTNTEAFF
CDR3nt: TGTGCCAGCAGGAGACAGGGTACGAACACTGAAGCTTTCTTT

d_gene: .
v_gene: TRBV6-6
j_gene: TRBJ2-6
abundance: .
CDR3aa: CASTLDASGANVLTF
CDR3nt: TGTGCCAGCACCCTGGACGCCTCTGGGGCCAACGTCCTGACTTTC